The source of this T cell receptor (beta chain) is a study of shared clonotypes between healthy human individuals. The method was immunoSEQ multiplex PCR; TCRdb's version includes in-frame clones alone and lacks a portion of them. The table has roughly 300,000 clones, 80% to 90% seen once. Specimen: memory CD8+ T cells sorted from blood. Regarding subset: CD45RO+ cells pooled with CCR7-negative TemRA cells. This clonotype was sampled from a man younger than 30 in good health.

This CDR3 is CASSLGTGGNQPQHF. The CDR3 region has the DNA TGTGCCAGCAGCTTAGGCACCGGGGGCAATCAGCCCCAGCATTTT. V usage is TRBV7-2 and J usage is TRBJ1-5; D not certain. This CDR3 spans 15 amino acids. Per germline, CDR1 SGHTA and CDR2 FQGNSA. The ends were cut back, 1 base at V and 2 bases at J, with 9 bases in the middle.